This TCR beta chain comes out of a study of blood T cells in healthy people across ages. The study, taken as a whole, reports: Changes in expanded clonotypes were possibly confounded, as the CMV status of donors was unknown.

The use of a sample-barcoded 5' primer and a J-beta primer mix characterized a second PCR of 7 to 11 cycles. TCRdb re-derived calls from the 5' RACE reads in MiXCR, one entry per CDR3 protein. The data hold roughly 680,000 distinct CDR3 sequences, with around 52% observed a single time. On this clonotype itself: The antigen remains undetermined.

This CDR3 comprises 15 residues. V was cut by 1 base and J by 7 bases, with 14 bases left in between. CDR1 and CDR2 from the germline V gene are SGHTS and YDEGEE. Investigators took around 11 milliliters of peripheral blood from every donor. Extraction of total RNA produced a minimum of 5 micrograms from each sample. The receptor was isolated from a woman older than 75 in good health. Material: blood. The rearrangement links TRBV5-8 to TRBJ1-4; a weak D match, TRBD1 (6 bases). The CDR3 region has the DNA TGTGCCAGCAGCTTGTCGGGGGGGCCGGGTGAAAAACTGTTTTTT. Translating it yields CASSLSGGPGEKLFF. Together with reference TRBV5-8 and TRBJ1-4, the CDR3 gives the full variable domain: EAGVTQSPTHLIKTRGQQATLRCSPISGHTSVYWYQQALGLGLQFLLWYDEGEERNRGNFPPRFSGRQFPNYSSELNVNALELEDSALYLCASSLSGGPGEKLFFGSGTQLSVL.